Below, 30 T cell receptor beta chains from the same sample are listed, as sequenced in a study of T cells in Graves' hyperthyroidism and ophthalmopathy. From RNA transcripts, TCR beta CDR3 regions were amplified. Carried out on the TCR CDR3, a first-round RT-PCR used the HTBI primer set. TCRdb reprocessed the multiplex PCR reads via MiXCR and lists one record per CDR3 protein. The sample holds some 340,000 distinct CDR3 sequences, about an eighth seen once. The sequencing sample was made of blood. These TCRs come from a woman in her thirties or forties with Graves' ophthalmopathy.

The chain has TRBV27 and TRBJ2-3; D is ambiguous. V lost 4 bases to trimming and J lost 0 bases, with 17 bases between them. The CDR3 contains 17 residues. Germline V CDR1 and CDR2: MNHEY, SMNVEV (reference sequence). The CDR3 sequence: CASSSKGRATSTDTQYF. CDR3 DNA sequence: TGTGCCAGCAGTTCTAAAGGACGAGCGACTAGCACAGATACGCAGTATTTT.

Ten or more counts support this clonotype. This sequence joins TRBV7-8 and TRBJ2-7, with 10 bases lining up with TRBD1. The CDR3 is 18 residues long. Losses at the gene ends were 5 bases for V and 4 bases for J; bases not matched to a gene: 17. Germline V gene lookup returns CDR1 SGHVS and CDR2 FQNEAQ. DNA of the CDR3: TGTGCCAGCAGCCAAGCCGATACCGGGACAGGGGTGTCTTACGAGCAGTACTTC. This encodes CASSQADTGTGVSYEQYF.

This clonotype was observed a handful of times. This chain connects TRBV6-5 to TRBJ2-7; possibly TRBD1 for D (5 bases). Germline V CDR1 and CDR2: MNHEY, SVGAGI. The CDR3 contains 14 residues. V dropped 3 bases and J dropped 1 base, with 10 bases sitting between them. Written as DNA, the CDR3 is TGTGCCAGCAGTTATACGGACACATCCTACGAGCAGTACTTC. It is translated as CASSYTDTSYEQYF.

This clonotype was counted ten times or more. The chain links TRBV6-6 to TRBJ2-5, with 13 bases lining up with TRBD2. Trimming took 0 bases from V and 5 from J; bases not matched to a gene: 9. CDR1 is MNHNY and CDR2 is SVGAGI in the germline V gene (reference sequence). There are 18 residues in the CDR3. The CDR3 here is CASSYSTSGGATWETQYF. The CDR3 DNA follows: TGTGCCAGCAGTTACTCAACTAGCGGGGGGGCCACGTGGGAGACCCAGTACTTC.

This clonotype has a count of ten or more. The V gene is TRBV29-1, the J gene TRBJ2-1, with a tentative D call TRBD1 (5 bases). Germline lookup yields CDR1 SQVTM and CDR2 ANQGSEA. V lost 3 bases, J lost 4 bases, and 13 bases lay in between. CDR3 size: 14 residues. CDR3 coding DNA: TGCAGCGTTGACCGGCAGGGCTTGTACAATGAGCAGTTCTTC. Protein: CSVDRQGLYNEQFF.

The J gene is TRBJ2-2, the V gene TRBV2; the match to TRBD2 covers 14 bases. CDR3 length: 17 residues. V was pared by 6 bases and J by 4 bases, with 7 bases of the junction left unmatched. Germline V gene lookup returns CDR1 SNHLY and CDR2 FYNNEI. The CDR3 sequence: CASRQTSGGAGTGELFF. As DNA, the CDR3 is TGTGCCAGCAGACAGACTAGCGGGGGGGCAGGCACCGGGGAGCTGTTTTTT.

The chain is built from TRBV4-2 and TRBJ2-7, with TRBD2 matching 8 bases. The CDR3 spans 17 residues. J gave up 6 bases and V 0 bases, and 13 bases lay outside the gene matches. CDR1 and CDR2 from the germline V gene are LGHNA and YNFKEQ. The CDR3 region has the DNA TGTGCCAGCAGCCAAGACCTACGGGGGGGCCTTTTTGCCGAGCAGTACTTC. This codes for CASSQDLRGGLFAEQYF.

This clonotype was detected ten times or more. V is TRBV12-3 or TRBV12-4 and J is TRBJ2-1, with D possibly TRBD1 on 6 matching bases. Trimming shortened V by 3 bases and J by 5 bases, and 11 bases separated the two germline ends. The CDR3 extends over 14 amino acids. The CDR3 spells CASSFWGRDNEQFF. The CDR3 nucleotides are TGTGCCAGCAGTTTTTGGGGGCGCGACAATGAGCAGTTCTTC.

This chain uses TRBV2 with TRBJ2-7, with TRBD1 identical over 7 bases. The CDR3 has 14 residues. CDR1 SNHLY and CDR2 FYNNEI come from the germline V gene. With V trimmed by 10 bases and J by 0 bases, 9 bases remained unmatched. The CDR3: CATKGQAGSYEQYF. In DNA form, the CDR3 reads TGTGCCACCAAAGGACAGGCAGGCTCCTACGAGCAGTACTTC.

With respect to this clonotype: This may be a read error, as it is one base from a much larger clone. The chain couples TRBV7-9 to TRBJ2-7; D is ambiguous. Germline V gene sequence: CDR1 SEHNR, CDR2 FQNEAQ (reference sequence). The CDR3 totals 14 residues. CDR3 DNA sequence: TGTGTCAGCAGCCCAAGGGCAGTGGCCTACGAGCAGTACTTC. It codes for CVSSPRAVAYEQYF.

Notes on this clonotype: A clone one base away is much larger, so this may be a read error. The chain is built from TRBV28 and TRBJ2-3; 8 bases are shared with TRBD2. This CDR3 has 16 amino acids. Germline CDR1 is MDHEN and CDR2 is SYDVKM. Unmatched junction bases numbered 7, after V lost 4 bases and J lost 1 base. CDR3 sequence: CASSSALAAGTDTQYF. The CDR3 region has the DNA TGTGCCAGCAGTTCCGCACTAGCGGCTGGCACAGATACGCAGTATTTT.

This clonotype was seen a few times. The CDR3 spells CAIRGTANSYEQYF. The CDR3 DNA follows: TGTGCCATCCGAGGTACAGCGAATTCCTACGAGCAGTACTTC. The chain is built from TRBV10-3 and TRBJ2-7, with D hard to call. CDR1 and CDR2 (germline): ENHRY, SYGVKD. The V end was cut by 8 bases, the J end by 1 base, with 15 bases between. The CDR3 is 14 residues long.

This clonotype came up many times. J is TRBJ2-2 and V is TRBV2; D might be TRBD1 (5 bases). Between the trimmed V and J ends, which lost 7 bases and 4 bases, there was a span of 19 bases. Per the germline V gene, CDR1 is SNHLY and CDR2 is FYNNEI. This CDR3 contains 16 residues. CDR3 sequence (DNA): TGTGCCAGCACCTATTTCGGTGGGGCAGGCACCGGGGAGCTGTTTTTT. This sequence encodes CASTYFGGAGTGELFF.

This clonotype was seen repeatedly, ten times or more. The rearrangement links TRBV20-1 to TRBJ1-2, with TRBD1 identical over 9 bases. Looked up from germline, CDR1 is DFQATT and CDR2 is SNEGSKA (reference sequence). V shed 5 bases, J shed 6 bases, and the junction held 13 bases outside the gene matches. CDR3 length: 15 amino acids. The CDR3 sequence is CSAEIRQGGLDGYTF. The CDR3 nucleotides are TGCAGTGCTGAGATTAGACAGGGGGGTTTAGATGGCTACACCTTC.

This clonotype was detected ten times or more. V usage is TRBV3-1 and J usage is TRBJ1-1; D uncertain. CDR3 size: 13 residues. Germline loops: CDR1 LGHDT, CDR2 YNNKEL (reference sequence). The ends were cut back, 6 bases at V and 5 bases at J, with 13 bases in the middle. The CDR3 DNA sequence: TGTGCCAGCAGAAACCCGGTGGAGACTGAAGCTTTCTTT. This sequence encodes CASRNPVETEAFF.

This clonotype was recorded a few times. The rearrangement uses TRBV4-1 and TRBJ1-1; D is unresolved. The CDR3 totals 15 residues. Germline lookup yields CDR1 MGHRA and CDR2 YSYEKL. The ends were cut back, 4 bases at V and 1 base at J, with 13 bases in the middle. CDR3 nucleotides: TGCGCCAGCAGCCCCTCGGCAGCGACGAACACTGAAGCTTTCTTT. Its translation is CASSPSAATNTEAFF.

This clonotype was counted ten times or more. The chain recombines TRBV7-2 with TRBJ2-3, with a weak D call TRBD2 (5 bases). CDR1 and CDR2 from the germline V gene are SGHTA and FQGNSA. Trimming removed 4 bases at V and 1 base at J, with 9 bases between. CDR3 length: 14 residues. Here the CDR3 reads CASSYGRGTDTQYF. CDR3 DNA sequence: TGTGCCAGCAGCTACGGGCGGGGCACAGATACGCAGTATTTT. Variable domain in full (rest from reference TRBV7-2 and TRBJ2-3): GAGVSQSPSNKVTEKGKDVELRCDPISGHTALYWYRQSLGQGLEFLIYFQGNSAPDKSGLPSDRFSAERTGGSVSTLTIQRTQQEDSAVYLCASSYGRGTDTQYFGPGTRLTVL.

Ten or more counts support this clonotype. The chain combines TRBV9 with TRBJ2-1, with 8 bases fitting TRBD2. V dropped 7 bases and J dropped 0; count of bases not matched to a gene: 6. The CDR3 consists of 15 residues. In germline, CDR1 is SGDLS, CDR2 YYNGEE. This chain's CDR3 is CASGKAGASYNEQFF. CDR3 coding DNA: TGTGCCAGCGGCAAAGCGGGAGCCTCCTACAATGAGCAGTTCTTC.

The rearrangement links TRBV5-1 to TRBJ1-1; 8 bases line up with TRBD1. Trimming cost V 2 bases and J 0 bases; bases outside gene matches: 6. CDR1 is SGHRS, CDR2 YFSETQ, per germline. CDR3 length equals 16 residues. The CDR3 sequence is CASSLGQGVMNTEAFF. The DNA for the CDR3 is TGCGCCAGCAGCTTAGGACAGGGTGTAATGAACACTGAAGCTTTCTTT.

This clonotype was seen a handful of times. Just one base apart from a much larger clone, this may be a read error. In nucleotides, the CDR3 is TGTGCCGGCAGTTTGGTGATGGTGGAGCAGTACTTC. As protein: CAGSLVMVEQYF. The V gene is TRBV28, the J gene TRBJ2-7, with D unclear. Germline V gene data show CDR1 as MDHEN and CDR2 as SYDVKM. CDR3 length: 12 amino acids. The complete variable domain, with remaining parts taken from reference TRBV28 and TRBJ2-7, reads DVKVTQSSRYLVKRTGEKVFLECVQDMDHENMFWYRQDPGLGLRLIYFSYDVKMKEKGDIPEGYSVSREKKERFSLILESASTNQTSMYLCAGSLVMVEQYFGPGTRLTVT.

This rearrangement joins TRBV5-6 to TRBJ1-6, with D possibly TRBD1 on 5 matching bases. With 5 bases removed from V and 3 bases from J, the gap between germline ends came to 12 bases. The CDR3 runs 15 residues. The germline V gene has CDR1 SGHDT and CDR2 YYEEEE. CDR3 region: CASSRRGNYNSPLHF. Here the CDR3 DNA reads TGTGCCAGCAGTCGGCGGGGGAACTATAATTCACCCCTCCACTTT.

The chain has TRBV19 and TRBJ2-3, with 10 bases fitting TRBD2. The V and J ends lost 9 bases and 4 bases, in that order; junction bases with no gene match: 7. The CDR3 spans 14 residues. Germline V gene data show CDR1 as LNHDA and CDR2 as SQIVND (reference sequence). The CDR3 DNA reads TGTGCCAGCCGGACTAGCGGAGGGTCAGATACGCAGTATTTT. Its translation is CASRTSGGSDTQYF.

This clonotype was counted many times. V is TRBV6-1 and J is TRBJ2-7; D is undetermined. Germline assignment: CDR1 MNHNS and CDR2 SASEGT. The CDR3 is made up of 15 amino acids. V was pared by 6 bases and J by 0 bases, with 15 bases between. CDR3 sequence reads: CASRETASLSYEQYF. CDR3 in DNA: TGTGCCAGCAGGGAAACTGCCTCCCTCTCCTACGAGCAGTACTTC.

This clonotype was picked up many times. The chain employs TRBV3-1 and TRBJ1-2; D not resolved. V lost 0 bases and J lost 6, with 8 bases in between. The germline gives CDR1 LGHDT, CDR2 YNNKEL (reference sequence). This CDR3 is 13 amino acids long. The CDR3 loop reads CASSQDIAHGYTF. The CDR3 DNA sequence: TGTGCCAGCAGCCAAGATATCGCACATGGCTACACCTTC.

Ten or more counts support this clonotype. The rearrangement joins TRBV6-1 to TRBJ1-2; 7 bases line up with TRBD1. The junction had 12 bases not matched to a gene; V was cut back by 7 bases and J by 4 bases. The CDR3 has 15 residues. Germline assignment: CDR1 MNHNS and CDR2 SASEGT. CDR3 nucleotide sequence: TGTGCCAGCACCGCAAGGCGTCAGGGGGGCTATGGCTACACCTTC. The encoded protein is CASTARRQGGYGYTF.

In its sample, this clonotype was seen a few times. CDR3 sequence: CASSIRGSGTDTQYF. For the CDR3, the DNA is TGTGCCAGTAGTATTCGCGGGTCAGGCACAGATACGCAGTATTTT. V and J are TRBV19 and TRBJ2-3, with a weak D call TRBD2 (5 bases). V was pared by 3 bases and J by 1 base, with 11 bases between. The CDR3 loop spans 15 amino acids. The germline V gene encodes CDR1 LNHDA and CDR2 SQIVND (reference sequence). The entire variable domain, with the rest obtained from reference TRBV19 and TRBJ2-3, is as follows: DGGITQSPKYLFRKEGQNVTLSCEQNLNHDAMYWYRQDPGQGLRLIYYSQIVNDFQKGDIAEGYSVSREKKESFPLTVTSAQKNPTAFYLCASSIRGSGTDTQYFGPGTRLTVL.

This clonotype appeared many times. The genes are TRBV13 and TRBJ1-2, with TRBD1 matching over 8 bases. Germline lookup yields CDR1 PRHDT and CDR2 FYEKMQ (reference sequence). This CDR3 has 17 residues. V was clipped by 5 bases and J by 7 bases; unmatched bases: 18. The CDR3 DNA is TGTGCCAGCAGCCCTACCCGGACAGGGCAAGGGATTTTTGGCTACACCTTC. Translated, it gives CASSPTRTGQGIFGYTF.

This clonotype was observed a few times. CDR3 protein: CASKMGDSNQPQHF. CDR3 nucleotide sequence: TGTGCCAGCAAGATGGGGGATAGCAATCAGCCCCAGCATTTT. The gene calls are TRBV5-6 and TRBJ1-5; D possibly corresponds to TRBD1 (5 bases). Germline V gene sequence: CDR1 SGHDT, CDR2 YYEEEE. V was clipped by 6 bases and J by 0 bases, with 10 bases between them. The CDR3 runs to 14 residues. Drawing the rest from reference TRBV5-6 and TRBJ1-5, the complete variable domain is DAGVTQSPTHLIKTRGQQVTLRCSPKSGHDTVSWYQQALGQGPQFIFQYYEEEERQRGNFPDRFSGHQFPNYSSELNVNALLLGDSALYLCASKMGDSNQPQHFGDGTRLSIL.

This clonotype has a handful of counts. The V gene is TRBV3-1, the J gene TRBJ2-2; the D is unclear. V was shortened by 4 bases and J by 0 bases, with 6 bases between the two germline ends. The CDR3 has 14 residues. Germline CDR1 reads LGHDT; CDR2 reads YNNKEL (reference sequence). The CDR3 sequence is CASSRTTNTGELFF. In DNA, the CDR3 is TGTGCCAGCAGCCGAACAACGAACACCGGGGAGCTGTTTTTT. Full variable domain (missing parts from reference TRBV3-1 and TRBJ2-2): DTAVSQTPKYLVTQMGNDKSIKCEQNLGHDTMYWYKQDSKKFLKIMFSYNNKELIINETVPNRFSPKSPDKAHLNLHINSLELGDSAVYFCASSRTTNTGELFFGEGSRLTVL.

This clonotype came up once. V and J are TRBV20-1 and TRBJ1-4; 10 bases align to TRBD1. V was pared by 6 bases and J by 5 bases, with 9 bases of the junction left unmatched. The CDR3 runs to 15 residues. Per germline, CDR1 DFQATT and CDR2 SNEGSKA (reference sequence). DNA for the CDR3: TGCAGTGCCACCGGGACAGGGGCCAACAATGAAAAACTGTTTTTT. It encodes CSATGTGANNEKLFF.